A single sample is the source of the 20 T cell receptor beta chains below, sequenced in a study of technical replicates of blood from a handful of donors. Libraries were prepared by immunoSEQ multiplex PCR; TCRdb keeps only in-frame clonotypes and omits some of them. The sample includes 75,000 to 100,000 clones, roughly 96% of them seen just once. Sequencing was performed on T cells isolated from PBMCs. The receptors derive from a human donor in good health.

In DNA, the CDR3 is TGTGCCAGCTACAGGGACAGCTCCTATGGCTACACCTTC. This translates into CASYRDSSYGYTF. The V gene is TRBV6-5, the J gene TRBJ1-2; 7 bases are shared with TRBD1. The CDR3 is 13 amino acids. Germline lookup yields CDR1 MNHEY and CDR2 SVGAGI. The trim removed 8 bases at V and 4 bases at J, leaving 7 bases unmatched.

The chain combines TRBV6-6 with TRBJ1-2; D gene unclear. The ends were cut back, 4 bases at V and 7 bases at J, with 16 bases in the middle. The CDR3 length is 14 residues. Germline V CDR1 and CDR2: MNHNY, SVGAGI (reference sequence). CDR3: CASSSADDSFGYTF. The CDR3 DNA reads as TGTGCCAGCAGTTCCGCCGACGACTCGTTTGGCTACACCTTC.

The V and J genes are TRBV5-1 and TRBJ1-2, with TRBD1 matching over 7 bases. The germline V gene encodes CDR1 SGHRS and CDR2 YFSETQ. The CDR3 spans 14 residues. V gave up 0 bases and J gave up 3 bases; unmatched junction bases: 2. CDR3 DNA: TGCGCCAGCAGCTTGGTAGGGACAGACTATGGCTACACCTTC. Amino acid sequence: CASSLVGTDYGYTF.

The chain has TRBV2 and TRBJ1-1; the match to TRBD1 covers 8 bases. V was clipped by 7 bases and J by 1 base; unmatched bases: 5. The CDR3 loop spans 14 amino acids. Per germline, CDR1 SNHLY and CDR2 FYNNEI. As DNA, the CDR3 is TGTGCCAGCAAGTGGCAGGGGGCGAACACTGAAGCTTTCTTT. It encodes CASKWQGANTEAFF.

The rearrangement joins TRBV13 to TRBJ2-7; 10 bases map to TRBD1. The CDR3 totals 15 residues. The V segment lost 3 bases and the J segment 6 bases; nucleotides outside the gene matches: 8. Germline CDR1 reads PRHDT; CDR2 reads FYEKMQ (reference sequence). CDR3 region: CASSFDGTGEFEQYF. CDR3 nucleotides: TGTGCCAGCAGCTTCGACGGGACAGGGGAGTTCGAGCAGTACTTC.

The chain employs TRBV6-1 and TRBJ2-7; a possible D gene is TRBD2 (5 bases). Germline lookup yields CDR1 MNHNS and CDR2 SASEGT. Trimming left V 4 bases short and J 0 bases short, with 10 bases between. This CDR3 comprises 14 residues. Here the CDR3 reads CASSADWSSYEQYF. The CDR3 DNA follows: TGTGCCAGCAGTGCGGACTGGAGCTCCTACGAGCAGTACTTC.

The chain uses TRBV29-1 and TRBJ1-1; 9 nucleotides align to TRBD1. The CDR3 totals 13 residues. The V gene's germline CDR1 is SQVTM and CDR2 ANQGSEA. After removal of 5 bases from V and 3 bases from J, the junction contained 4 bases not matched to a gene. CDR3 coding DNA: TGCAGCGTTTGGGGACAGGGTGACACTGAAGCTTTCTTT. Encoded protein: CSVWGQGDTEAFF.

The J gene is TRBJ2-1, the V gene TRBV7-9; a possible D gene is TRBD2 (5 bases). The V gene lost 3 bases and the J gene lost 0 bases, with 12 bases spanning the gap. CDR1 is SEHNR and CDR2 is FQNEAQ in the germline V gene (reference sequence). This CDR3 region has 16 residues. The CDR3 DNA reads TGTGCCAGCAGCTTTATGGCCACTAGCTCCTACAATGAGCAGTTCTTC. Translation: CASSFMATSSYNEQFF.

The V call is TRBV7-2, the J call TRBJ2-7; 8 bases map to TRBD2. Germline CDR1 reads SGHTA; CDR2 reads FQGNSA. The trim removed 3 bases at V and 6 bases at J, leaving 10 bases unmatched. The CDR3 is made up of 15 amino acids. CDR3 sequence reads: CASSFPQAGVSEQYF. The CDR3 region has the DNA TGTGCCAGCAGCTTCCCACAAGCGGGAGTAAGCGAGCAGTACTTC.

J is TRBJ2-7 and V is TRBV7-3, with 10 bases lining up with TRBD2. The V gene's germline CDR1 is SGHTA and CDR2 FQGTGA. V lost 2 bases to trimming and J lost 4 bases; unmatched junction nucleotides: 5. CDR3 length: 15 residues. CDR3 amino acids: CASSLAGTSEYEQYF. Written as DNA, the CDR3 is TGTGCCAGCAGCTTAGCCGGGACTAGCGAGTACGAGCAGTACTTC.

This rearrangement joins TRBV4-3 to TRBJ2-3, with a weak D call TRBD1 (6 bases). V lost 1 base and J lost 5, with 22 bases in between. This CDR3 is built from 18 residues. Germline V gene lookup returns CDR1 LGHNA and CDR2 YSLEER. The CDR3: CASSQAMWRTDLQDTQYF. The DNA of the CDR3 is TGCGCCAGCAGCCAAGCTATGTGGCGGACAGACCTTCAAGATACGCAGTATTTT.

In nucleotides, the CDR3 is TGTGCCAGCAGCTCCCCAAGCGGGACTAATGAAAAACTGTTTTTT. Residues: CASSSPSGTNEKLFF. The rearrangement uses TRBV7-9 and TRBJ1-4; D gene ambiguous. Trimming removed 4 bases from V and 2 bases from J, with 11 bases in between. This CDR3 spans 15 amino acids. Germline CDR1 reads SEHNR; CDR2 reads FQNEAQ (reference sequence). The full variable domain, its missing parts supplied by reference TRBV7-9 and TRBJ1-4, is DTGVSQNPRHKITKRGQNVTFRCDPISEHNRLYWYRQTLGQGPEFLTYFQNEAQLEKSRLLSDRFSAERPKGSFSTLEIQRTEQGDSAMYLCASSSPSGTNEKLFFGSGTQLSVL.

This sequence joins TRBV18 and TRBJ2-7; 9 positions agree with TRBD1. V trimming: 5 bases; J trimming: 3 bases; junction bases outside the gene matches: 5. The length of the CDR3 is 14 residues. The germline V gene encodes CDR1 KGHSH and CDR2 LQKENI. The CDR3 loop is CASSDRQGDYEQYF. The CDR3 DNA reads TGTGCCAGCTCAGACCGACAGGGGGACTACGAGCAGTACTTC.

In DNA form, the CDR3 reads TGTGCCAGCAGCCCACGACAGGGGTGGGAGCAGTACTTC. It is translated as CASSPRQGWEQYF. This chain joins TRBV27 and TRBJ2-7; 8 nucleotides match TRBD1. V shed 6 bases, J shed 7 bases, and the junction held 8 bases outside the gene matches. The CDR3 loop spans 13 amino acids. CDR1 is MNHEY and CDR2 is SMNVEV in the germline V gene (reference sequence).

This chain's CDR3 is CASSLVDRGTGELFF. The CDR3 DNA follows: TGTGCCAGCAGCCTAGTGGACAGGGGCACCGGGGAGCTGTTTTTT. The gene calls are TRBV7-9 and TRBJ2-2; TRBD1 matches at 9 bases. Losses at the gene ends were 5 bases for V and 4 bases for J; bases not matched to a gene: 5. The CDR3 consists of 15 residues. The germline CDR1 and CDR2 sequences are SEHNR and FQNEAQ (reference sequence). The whole variable domain, filled in from reference TRBV7-9 and TRBJ2-2, reads DTGVSQNPRHKITKRGQNVTFRCDPISEHNRLYWYRQTLGQGPEFLTYFQNEAQLEKSRLLSDRFSAERPKGSFSTLEIQRTEQGDSAMYLCASSLVDRGTGELFFGEGSRLTVL.

V is TRBV4-2 and J is TRBJ1-2; D is undetermined. This CDR3 contains 15 residues. The germline gives CDR1 LGHNA, CDR2 YNFKEQ. The V end lost 1 base, the J end lost 4 bases, and 13 bases lay between the germline ends. CDR3 nucleotides: TGTGCCAGCAGCCAAGGTCCGGAGGGAGCCTATGGCTACACCTTC. This encodes CASSQGPEGAYGYTF.

This chain joins TRBV6-1 and TRBJ1-1, with TRBD1 as a possible D gene (5 bases). The CDR3 has 14 amino acids. CDR1 is MNHNS and CDR2 is SASEGT in the germline V gene. The germline V and J ends were trimmed by 10 bases and 6 bases, with 21 bases remaining between them. CDR3 protein: CATVRGVGFPEAFF. CDR3 bases: TGTGCCACCGTCCGGGGGGTGGGATTCCCTGAAGCTTTCTTT.

J is TRBJ1-4 and V is TRBV9; possibly TRBD1 for D (5 bases). This CDR3 comprises 18 residues. The V gene lost 0 bases and the J gene lost 0 bases, with 15 bases spanning the gap. Per the germline V gene, CDR1 is SGDLS and CDR2 is YYNGEE. CDR3 sequence: CASSVGPFPGATNEKLFF. CDR3 bases: TGTGCCAGCAGCGTAGGGCCCTTTCCGGGGGCAACTAATGAAAAACTGTTTTTT.

A single count supports this clone. The chain is built from TRBV25-1 and TRBJ2-2, with D tentatively TRBD1 (5 bases). The CDR3 length is 16 residues. Germline V gene sequence: CDR1 MGHDK, CDR2 SYGVNS. Trimming shortened V by 1 base and J by 1 base, and 10 bases separated the two germline ends. CDR3 DNA sequence: TGTGCCAGCAGTGAATTCGTACAGGAGAACACCGGGGAGCTGTTTTTT. Its protein is CASSEFVQENTGELFF.

CDR3 loop: CASSAPGEVYEKLFF. CDR3 nucleotide sequence: TGTGCCAGCAGCGCCCCGGGGGAGGTATATGAAAAACTGTTTTTT. The chain carries TRBV7-2 and TRBJ1-4, with D possibly TRBD1 on 5 matching bases. In germline, CDR1 is SGHTA, CDR2 FQGNSA. The ends were cut back, 5 bases at V and 6 bases at J, with 16 bases in the middle. The CDR3 covers 15 residues.